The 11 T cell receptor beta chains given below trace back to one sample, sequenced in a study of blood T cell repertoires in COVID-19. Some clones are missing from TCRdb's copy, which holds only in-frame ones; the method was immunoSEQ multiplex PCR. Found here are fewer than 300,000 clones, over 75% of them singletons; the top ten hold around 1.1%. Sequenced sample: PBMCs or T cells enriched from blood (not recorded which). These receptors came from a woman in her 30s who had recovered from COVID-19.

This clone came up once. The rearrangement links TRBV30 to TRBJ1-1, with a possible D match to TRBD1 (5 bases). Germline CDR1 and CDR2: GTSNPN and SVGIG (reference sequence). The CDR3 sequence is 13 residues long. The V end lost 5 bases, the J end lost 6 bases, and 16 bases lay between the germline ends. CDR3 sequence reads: CAWEGWRDAEAFF. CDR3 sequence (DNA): TGTGCCTGGGAGGGGTGGAGGGACGCTGAAGCTTTCTTT.

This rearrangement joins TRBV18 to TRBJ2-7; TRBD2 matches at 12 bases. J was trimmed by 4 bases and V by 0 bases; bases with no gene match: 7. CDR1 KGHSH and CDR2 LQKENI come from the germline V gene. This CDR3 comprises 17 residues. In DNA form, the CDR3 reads TGTGCCAGCTCACCACCCACGTCTAGCGGGAGGGATTACGAGCAGTACTTC. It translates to CASSPPTSSGRDYEQYF.

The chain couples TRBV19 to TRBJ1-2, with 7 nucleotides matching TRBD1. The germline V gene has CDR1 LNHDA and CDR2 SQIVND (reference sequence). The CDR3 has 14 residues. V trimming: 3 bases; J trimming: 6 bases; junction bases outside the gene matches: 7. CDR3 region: CASSIPWDSHGYTF. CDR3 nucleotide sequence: TGTGCCAGTAGTATCCCGTGGGACAGCCATGGCTACACCTTC.

Here the CDR3 DNA reads TGCGCCAGCAGGGAGACTAGCGGGAGCGGGGAGCTGTTTTTT. Protein product: CASRETSGSGELFF. The chain links TRBV10-1 to TRBJ2-2; TRBD2 agrees at 12 bases. V trimming: 6 bases; J trimming: 7 bases; junction bases outside the gene matches: 3. The CDR3 extends over 14 amino acids. From germline, CDR1 is WNHNN and CDR2 SYGVQD (reference sequence).

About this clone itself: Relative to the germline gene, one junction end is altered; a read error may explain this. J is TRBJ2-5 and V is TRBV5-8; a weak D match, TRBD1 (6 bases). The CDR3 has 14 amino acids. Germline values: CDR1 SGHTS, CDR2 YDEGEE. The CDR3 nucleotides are TGTGCCACCAGCCTGGGGGCGTCCCGGGAGACCCAGTACTTC. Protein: CATSLGASRETQYF.

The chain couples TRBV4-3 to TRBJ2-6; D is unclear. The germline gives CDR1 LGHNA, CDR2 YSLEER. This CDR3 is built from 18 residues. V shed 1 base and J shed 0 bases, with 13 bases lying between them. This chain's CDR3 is CASSQGAFFGSGANVLTF. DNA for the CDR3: TGCGCCAGCAGCCAAGGGGCGTTTTTCGGCTCTGGGGCCAACGTCCTGACTTTC.

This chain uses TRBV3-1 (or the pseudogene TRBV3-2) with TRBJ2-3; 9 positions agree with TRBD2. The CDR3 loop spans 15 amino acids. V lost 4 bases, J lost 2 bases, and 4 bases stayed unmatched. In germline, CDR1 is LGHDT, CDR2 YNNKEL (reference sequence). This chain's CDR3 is CASSPRLAVTDTQYF. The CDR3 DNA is TGTGCCAGCAGCCCCAGACTAGCGGTCACAGATACGCAGTATTTT.

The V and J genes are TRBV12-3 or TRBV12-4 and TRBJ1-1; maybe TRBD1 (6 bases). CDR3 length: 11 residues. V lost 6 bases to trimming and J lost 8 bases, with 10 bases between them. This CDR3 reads CASRQGSEAFF. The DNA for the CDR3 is TGTGCCAGCAGGCAGGGGTCGGAAGCTTTCTTT.

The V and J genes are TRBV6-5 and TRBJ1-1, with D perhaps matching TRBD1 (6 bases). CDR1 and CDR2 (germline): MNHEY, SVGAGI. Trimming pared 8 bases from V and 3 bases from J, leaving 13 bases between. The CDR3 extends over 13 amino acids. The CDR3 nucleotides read TGTGCCAGCGAAGCTACAGGGTACACTGAAGCTTTCTTT. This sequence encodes CASEATGYTEAFF.

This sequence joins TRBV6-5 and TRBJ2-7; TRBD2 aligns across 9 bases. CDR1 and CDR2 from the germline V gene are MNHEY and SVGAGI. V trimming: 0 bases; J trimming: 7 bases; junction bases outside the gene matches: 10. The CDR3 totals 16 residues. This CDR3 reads CASSYSGRREGLEQYF. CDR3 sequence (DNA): TGTGCCAGCAGTTACTCTGGGCGGCGGGAGGGCTTAGAGCAGTACTTC.

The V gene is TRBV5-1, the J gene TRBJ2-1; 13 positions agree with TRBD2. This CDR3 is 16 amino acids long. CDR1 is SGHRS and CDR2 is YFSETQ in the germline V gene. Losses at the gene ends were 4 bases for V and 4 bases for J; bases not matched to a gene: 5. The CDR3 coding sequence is TGCGCCAGCAGCCGGACTAGCGGGAGAAGTTACAATGAGCAGTTCTTC. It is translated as CASSRTSGRSYNEQFF. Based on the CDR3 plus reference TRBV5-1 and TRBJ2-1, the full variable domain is KAGVTQTPRYLIKTRGQQVTLSCSPISGHRSVSWYQQTPGQGLQFLFEYFSETQRNKGNFPGRFSGRQFSNSRSEMNVSTLELGDSALYLCASSRTSGRSYNEQFFGPGTRLTVL.